This TCR beta chain was sequenced in a study of T cell responses to AZD1222 COVID-19 vaccine. Clones were sequenced by immunoSEQ multiplex PCR, and TCRdb holds only the in-frame ones, with some missing. The profile shows 100,000 or so clones, around 94% of them singletons. This clone was detected only a few times. The CDR3 has 14 residues. The TCR comes from an adult in good health. The rearrangement links TRBV21-1 to TRBJ2-3; TRBD2 reflects the table's D call only, with no check against the DNA. TRBV21-1 represents a pseudogene. This specimen was peripheral blood, taken on day 0 of AZD1222 vaccination. CDR3 sequence reads: CASSVGGCTDTQYF. As DNA, the CDR3 is TGTGCCAGCAGCGTGGGCGGGTGCACAGATACGCAGTATTTT.